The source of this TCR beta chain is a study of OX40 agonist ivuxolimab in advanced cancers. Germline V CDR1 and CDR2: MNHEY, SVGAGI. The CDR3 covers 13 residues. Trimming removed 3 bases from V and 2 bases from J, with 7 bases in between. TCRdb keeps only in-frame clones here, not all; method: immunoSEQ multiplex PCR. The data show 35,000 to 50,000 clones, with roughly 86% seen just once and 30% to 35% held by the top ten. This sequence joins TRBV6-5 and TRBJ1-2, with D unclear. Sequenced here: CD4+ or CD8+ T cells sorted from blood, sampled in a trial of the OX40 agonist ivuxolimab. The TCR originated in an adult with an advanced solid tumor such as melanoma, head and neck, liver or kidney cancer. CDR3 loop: CASSYEQNYGYTF. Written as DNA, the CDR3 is TGTGCCAGCAGTTATGAGCAGAACTATGGCTACACCTTC.